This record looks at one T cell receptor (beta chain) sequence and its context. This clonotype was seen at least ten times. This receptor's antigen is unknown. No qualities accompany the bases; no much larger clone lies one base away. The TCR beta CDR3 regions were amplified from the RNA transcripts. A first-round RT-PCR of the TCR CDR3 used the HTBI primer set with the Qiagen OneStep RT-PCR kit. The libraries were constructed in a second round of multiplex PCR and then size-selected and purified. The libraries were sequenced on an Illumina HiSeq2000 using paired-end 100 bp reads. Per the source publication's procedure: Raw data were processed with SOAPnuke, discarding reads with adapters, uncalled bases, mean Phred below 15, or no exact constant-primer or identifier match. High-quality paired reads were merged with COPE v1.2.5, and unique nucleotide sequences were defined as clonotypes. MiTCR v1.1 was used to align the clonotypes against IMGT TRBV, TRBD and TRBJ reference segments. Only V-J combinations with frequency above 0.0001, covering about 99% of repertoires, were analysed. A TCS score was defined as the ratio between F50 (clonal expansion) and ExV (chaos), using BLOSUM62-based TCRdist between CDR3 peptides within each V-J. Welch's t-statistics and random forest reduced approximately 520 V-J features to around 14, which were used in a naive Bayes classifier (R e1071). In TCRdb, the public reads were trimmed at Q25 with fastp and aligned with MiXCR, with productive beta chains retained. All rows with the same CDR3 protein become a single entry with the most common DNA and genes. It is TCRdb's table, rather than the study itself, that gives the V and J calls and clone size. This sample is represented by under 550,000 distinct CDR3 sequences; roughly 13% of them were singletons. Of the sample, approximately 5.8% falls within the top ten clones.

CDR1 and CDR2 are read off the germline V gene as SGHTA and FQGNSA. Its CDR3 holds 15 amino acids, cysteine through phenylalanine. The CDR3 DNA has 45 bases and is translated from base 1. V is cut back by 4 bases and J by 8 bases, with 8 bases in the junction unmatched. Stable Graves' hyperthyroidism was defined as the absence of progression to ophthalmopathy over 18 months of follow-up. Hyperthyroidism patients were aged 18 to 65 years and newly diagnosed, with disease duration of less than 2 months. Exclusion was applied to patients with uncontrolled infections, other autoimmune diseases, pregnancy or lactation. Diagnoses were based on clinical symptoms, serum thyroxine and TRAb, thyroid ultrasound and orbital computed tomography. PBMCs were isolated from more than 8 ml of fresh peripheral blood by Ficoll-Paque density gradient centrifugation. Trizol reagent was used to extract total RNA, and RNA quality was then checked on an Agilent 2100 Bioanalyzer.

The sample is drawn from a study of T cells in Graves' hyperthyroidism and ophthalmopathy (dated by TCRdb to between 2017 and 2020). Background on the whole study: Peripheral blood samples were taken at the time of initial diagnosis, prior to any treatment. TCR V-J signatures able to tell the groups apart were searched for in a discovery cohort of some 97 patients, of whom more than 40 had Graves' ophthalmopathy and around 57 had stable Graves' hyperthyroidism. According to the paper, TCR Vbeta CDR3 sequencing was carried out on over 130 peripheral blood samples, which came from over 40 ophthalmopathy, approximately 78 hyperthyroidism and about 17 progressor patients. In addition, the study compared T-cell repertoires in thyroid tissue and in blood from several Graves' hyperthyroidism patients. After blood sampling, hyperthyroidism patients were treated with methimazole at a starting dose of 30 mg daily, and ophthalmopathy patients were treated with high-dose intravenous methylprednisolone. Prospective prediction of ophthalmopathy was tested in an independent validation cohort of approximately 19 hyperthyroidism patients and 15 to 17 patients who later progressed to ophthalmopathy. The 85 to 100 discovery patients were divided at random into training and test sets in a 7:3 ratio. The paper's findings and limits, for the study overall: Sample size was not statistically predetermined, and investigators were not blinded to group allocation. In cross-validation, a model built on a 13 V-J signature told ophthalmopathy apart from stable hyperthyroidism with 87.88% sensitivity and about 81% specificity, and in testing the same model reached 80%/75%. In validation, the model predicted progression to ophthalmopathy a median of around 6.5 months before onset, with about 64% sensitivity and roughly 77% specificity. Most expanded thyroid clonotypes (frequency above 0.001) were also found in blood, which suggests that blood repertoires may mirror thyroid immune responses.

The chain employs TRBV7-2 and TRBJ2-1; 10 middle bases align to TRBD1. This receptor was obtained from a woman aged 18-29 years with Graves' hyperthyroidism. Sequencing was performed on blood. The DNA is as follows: TGTGCCAGCAGCTCCGGGACAGGGGCTACAGATGAGCAGTTCTTC. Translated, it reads CASSSGTGATDEQFF. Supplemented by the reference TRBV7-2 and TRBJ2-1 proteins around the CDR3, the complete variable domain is GAGVSQSPSNKVTEKGKDVELRCDPISGHTALYWYRQSLGQGLEFLIYFQGNSAPDKSGLPSDRFSAERTGGSVSTLTIQRTQQEDSAVYLCASSSGTGATDEQFFGPGTRLTVL.